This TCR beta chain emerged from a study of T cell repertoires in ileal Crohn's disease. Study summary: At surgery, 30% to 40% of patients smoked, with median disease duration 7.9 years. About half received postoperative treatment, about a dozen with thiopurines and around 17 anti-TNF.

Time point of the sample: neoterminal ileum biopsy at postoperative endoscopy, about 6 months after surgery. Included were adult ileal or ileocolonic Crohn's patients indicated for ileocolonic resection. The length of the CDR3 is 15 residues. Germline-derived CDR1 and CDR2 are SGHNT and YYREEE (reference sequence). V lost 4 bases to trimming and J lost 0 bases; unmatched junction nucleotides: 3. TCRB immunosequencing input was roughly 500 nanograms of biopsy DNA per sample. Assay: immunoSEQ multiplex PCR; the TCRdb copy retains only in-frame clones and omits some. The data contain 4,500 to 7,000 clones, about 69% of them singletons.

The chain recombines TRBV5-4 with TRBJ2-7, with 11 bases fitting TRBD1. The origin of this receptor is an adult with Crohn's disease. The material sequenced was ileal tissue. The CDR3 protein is CASSRTGGYSYEQYV. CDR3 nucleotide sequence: TGTGCCAGCAGCCGGACAGGGGGCTACTCCTACGAGCAGTACGTC.